This TCR beta chain was identified during a study of response to subunit inactivated influenza vaccine listed by TCRdb under 2018. A note on the overall study: Deep quantitative profiling of the T cell receptor repertoire was used in the study to follow responses to a trivalent subunit inactivated influenza vaccine. Summary of the overall study and its limitations: It was suggested by the authors that each seasonal influenza vaccination may recruit only a limited number of new T cells.

The germline V gene specifies SGDLS as CDR1 and YYNGEE as CDR2. The CDR3, cysteine through phenylalanine, is 15 amino acids long. Only CDR3 DNA remains: 45 bases, in frame from the first base. Trimming takes 6 bases off V and 3 bases off J; junction bases not matched to a gene: 9. The library was made by RT-PCR. The instrument was an Illumina HiSeq 2500. TCRdb trimmed the raw reads at Q25, called clones with MiXCR and kept productive beta chains. Here each entry gathers all rows of one CDR3 protein and keeps the most common genes and DNA. The sample table contains under 800,000 distinct CDR3 sequences; only one count was recorded for over 11% of them. Of the sample, 6.5% to 8.5% falls within the top ten clones. This clonotype has a handful of counts. The antigen it binds to is not known. Base qualities were left out, and no much larger clone turns up one base away.

In this chain, TRBV9 is recombined with TRBJ2-3, with 8 central nucleotides matching TRBD1. The receptor was derived from a man aged 50-59 years who received an inactivated influenza vaccine. Donor details come from another sample of the same person, matched by shared clones. The sample was PBMCs from blood, taken less than 15 days before vaccination. Here is the DNA: TGTGCCAGCACTGTCGGGACAGGCGCTACAGATACGCAGTATTTT. Protein translation: CASTVGTGATDTQYF. Joined to the reference TRBV9 and TRBJ2-3 proteins, this CDR3 gives the full variable domain: DSGVTQTPKHLITATGQRVTLRCSPRSGDLSVYWYQQSLDQGLQFLIQYYNGEERAKGNILERFSAQQFPDLHSELNLSSLELGDSALYFCASTVGTGATDTQYFGPGTRLTVL.